The clone carrying this TCR beta chain has just a few counts. As yet, its antigen is unknown. Stated treatment: oral pan-JAK inhibitor, 5-10 mg twice daily. Sorted populations comprised CD4+ and CD8+ T cells obtained from PBMCs. Per the germline V gene, CDR1 is SNHLY and CDR2 is FYNNEI. This CDR3 has 13 residues. Trimming took 0 bases from V and 10 from J, leaving 13 bases between them. The sample comes from a study of CD8+ T cells in alopecia areata. Whole-study findings and limits: Under tofacitinib, fewer expanded CD8+ clones appeared among the top 100 scalp clones. In scalp and blood, many expanded lesional clones persisted during tofacitinib.

The sequencing template was cDNA reverse transcribed from extracted RNA. Data came from immunoSEQ multiplex PCR; TCRdb stores just in-frame clones and leaves some out. The table includes about 180,000 clones, approximately 49% detected once. The sample was CD8+ T cells sorted from blood, taken around week 53, from a patient treated with tofacitinib. The receptor was derived from a human donor with alopecia areata. This rearrangement joins TRBV2 to TRBJ2-7; TRBD2 might be the D (6 bases). CDR3 amino acids: CASSEAEGSRQYF. Here the CDR3 DNA reads TGTGCCAGCAGTGAAGCGGAGGGATCGCGTCAGTACTTC.